This TCR beta chain was found in a study of T cells in Graves' hyperthyroidism and ophthalmopathy. RNA transcripts gave rise to amplified TCR beta CDR3 regions. HTBI primers drove first-round RT-PCR of the TCR CDR3. TCRdb reprocessed the multiplex PCR reads with MiXCR, giving one entry per CDR3 protein. The repertoire holds 250,000 to 400,000 distinct CDR3 sequences, with approximately 14% as singletons. Not enrolled were patients with uncontrolled infection, other autoimmune disease, pregnancy or lactation. Thyroid ultrasound and orbital computed tomography, with clinical symptoms and serum thyroxine and TRAb, informed diagnoses. Germline values: CDR1 SGHTA, CDR2 FQGNSA. V was pared by 3 bases and J by 6 bases, with 4 bases of the junction left unmatched. The CDR3 has 14 residues.

Sequencing input: blood. The gene calls are TRBV7-2 and TRBJ2-2, with TRBD2 identical over 7 bases. The sequence was collected from a woman aged 40 to 50 with Graves' ophthalmopathy. In DNA, the CDR3 is TGTGCCAGCAGCTTGCAGCGGGAATCCGGGGAGCTGTTTTTT. This sequence encodes CASSLQRESGELFF.